Sequencing of this TCR beta chain was carried out in a study of human T cells and chemical hapten exposure. Study-wide background: Patch tests put 0.01% DPC on the upper back, read at 6 days.

Note on this clonotype: The antigen remains undetermined.

Each CDR3 protein gets one entry after TCRdb re-called the RACE reads with MiXCR. The sample yields over 100,000 distinct CDR3 sequences, 11% seen once. The time point is: patch test 3, about 24 weeks after DPC sensitization. The treatment is: therapeutic diphenylcyclopropenone sensitization with weekly scalp DPC. Blood draws came first, before each patch test. CDR1 is SGHDN and CDR2 is FVKESK in the germline V gene. The CDR3 covers 16 residues. Between the trimmed V and J ends, which lost 2 bases and 3 bases, there was a span of 15 bases. Study-level findings and limits: Compared to controls, expanded TCRs made significantly more large clusters of similar CDR3s.

Sample: whole blood, taken in connection with sensitization to the hapten diphenylcyclopropenone (DPC). The TCR sequence derives from a woman between 50 and 59 years old with alopecia areata. Some clones in this sample may be carry-over from other donors' samples. The chain has TRBV14 and TRBJ2-3; D not resolved. The CDR3 protein is CASSQRRQLATDTQYF. DNA for the CDR3: TGTGCCAGCAGCCAACGTAGGCAGCTTGCAACAGATACGCAGTATTTT.